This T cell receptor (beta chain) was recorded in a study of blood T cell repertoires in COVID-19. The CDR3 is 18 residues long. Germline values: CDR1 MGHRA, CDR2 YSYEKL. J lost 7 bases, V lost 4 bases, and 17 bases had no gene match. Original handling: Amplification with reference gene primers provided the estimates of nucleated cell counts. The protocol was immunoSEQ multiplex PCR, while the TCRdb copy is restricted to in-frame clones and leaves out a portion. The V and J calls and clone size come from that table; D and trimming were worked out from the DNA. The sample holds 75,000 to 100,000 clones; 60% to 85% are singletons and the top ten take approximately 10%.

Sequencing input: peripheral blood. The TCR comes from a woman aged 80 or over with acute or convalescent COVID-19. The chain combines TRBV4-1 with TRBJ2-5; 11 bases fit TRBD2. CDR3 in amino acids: CASSPRHTSGGTSVTQYF. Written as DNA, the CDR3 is TGCGCCAGCAGCCCCCGACATACTAGCGGGGGAACCTCAGTGACCCAGTACTTC.